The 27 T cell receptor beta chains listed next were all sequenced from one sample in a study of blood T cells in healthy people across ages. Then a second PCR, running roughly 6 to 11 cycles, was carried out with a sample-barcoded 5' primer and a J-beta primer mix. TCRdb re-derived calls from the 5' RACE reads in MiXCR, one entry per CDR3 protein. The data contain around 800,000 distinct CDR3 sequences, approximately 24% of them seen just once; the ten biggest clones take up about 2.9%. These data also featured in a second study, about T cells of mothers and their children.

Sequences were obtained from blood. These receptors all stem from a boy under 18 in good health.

The CDR3 DNA reads TGTGCCAGCAGCTTAGTCCCACCCTGGGACACCGGGGAGCTGTTTTTT. It yields the protein CASSLVPPWDTGELFF. This sequence joins TRBV11-1 and TRBJ2-2; no definite D call. CDR1 and CDR2 (germline): SGHAT, FQDESV (reference sequence). The ends were cut back, 1 base at V and 3 bases at J, with 12 bases in the middle. The CDR3 is 16 amino acids.

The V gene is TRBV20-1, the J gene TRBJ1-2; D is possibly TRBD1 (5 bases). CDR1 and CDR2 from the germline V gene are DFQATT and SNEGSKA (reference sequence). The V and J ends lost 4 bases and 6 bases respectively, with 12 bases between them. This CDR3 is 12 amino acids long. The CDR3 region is CSATRGDHGYTF. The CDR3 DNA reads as TGCAGTGCTACCCGCGGGGACCATGGCTACACCTTC.

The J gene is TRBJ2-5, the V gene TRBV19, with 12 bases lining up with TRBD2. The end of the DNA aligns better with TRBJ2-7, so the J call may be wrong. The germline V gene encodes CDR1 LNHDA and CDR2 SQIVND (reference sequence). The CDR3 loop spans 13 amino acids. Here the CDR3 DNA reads TGTGCCAGTAAGACTAGCGGGGGCTACGAGCAGTACTTC. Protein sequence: CASKTSGGYEQYF.

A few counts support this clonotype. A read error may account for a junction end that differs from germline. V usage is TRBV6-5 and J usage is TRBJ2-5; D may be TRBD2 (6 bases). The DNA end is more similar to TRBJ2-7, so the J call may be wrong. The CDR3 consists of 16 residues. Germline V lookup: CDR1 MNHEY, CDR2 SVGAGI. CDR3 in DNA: TGTACCAGCAGTTCCCTCCCCGGGGGAGAAACCTACGAGCAGTACTTC. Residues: CTSSSLPGGETYEQYF.

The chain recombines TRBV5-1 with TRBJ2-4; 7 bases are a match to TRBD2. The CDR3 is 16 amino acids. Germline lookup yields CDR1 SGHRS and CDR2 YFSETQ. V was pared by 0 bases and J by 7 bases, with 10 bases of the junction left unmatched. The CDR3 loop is CASSLGLALTGNIQYF. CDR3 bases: TGCGCCAGCAGCTTGGGACTAGCTCTAACCGGGAACATTCAGTACTTC.

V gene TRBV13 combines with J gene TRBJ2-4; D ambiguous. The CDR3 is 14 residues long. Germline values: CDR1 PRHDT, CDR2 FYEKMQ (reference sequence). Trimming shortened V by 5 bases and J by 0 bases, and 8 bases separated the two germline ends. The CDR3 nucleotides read TGTGCCAGCAGCGCCTTTAGAGCCAAAAACATTCAGTACTTC. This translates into CASSAFRAKNIQYF. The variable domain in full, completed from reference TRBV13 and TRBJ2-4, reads AAGVIQSPRHLIKEKRETATLKCYPIPRHDTVYWYQQGPGQDPQFLISFYEKMQSDKGSIPDRFSAQQFSDYHSELNMSSLELGDSALYFCASSAFRAKNIQYFGAGTRLSVL.

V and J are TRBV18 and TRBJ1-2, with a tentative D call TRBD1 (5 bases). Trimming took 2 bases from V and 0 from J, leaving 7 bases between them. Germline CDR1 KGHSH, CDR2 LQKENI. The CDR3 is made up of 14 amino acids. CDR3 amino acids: CASSPEGPNYGYTF. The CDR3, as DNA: TGTGCCAGCTCACCAGAGGGGCCTAACTATGGCTACACCTTC.

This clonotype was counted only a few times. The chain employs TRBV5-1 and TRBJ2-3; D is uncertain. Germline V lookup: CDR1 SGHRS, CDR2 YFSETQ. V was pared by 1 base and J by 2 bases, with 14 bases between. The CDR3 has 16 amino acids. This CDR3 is CASSLRGLLLTDTQYF. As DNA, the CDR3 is TGCGCCAGCAGCTTGCGTGGCCTCCTCCTCACAGATACGCAGTATTTT. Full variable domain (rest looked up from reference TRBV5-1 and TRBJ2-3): KAGVTQTPRYLIKTRGQQVTLSCSPISGHRSVSWYQQTPGQGLQFLFEYFSETQRNKGNFPGRFSGRQFSNSRSEMNVSTLELGDSALYLCASSLRGLLLTDTQYFGPGTRLTVL.

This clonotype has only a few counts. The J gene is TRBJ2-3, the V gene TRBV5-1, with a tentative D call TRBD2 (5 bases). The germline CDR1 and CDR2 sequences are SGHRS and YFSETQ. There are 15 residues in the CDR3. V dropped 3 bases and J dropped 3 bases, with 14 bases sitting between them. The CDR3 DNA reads TGCGCCAGCAGCTACGCCGGGAAGCCAACAGATACGCAGTATTTT. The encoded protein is CASSYAGKPTDTQYF.

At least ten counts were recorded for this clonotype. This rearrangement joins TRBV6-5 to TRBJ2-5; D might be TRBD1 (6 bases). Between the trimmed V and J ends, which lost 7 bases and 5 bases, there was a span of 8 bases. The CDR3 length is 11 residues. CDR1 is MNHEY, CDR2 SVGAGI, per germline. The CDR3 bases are TGTGCCAGCAATAGGGGGGAGACCCAGTACTTC. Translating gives CASNRGETQYF.

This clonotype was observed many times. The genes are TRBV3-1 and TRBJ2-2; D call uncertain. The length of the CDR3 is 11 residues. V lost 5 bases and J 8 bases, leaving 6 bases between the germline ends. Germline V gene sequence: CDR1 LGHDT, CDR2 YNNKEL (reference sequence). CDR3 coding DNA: TGTGCCAGCAGCTCAGGAGGGGAGCTGTTTTTT. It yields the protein CASSSGGELFF.

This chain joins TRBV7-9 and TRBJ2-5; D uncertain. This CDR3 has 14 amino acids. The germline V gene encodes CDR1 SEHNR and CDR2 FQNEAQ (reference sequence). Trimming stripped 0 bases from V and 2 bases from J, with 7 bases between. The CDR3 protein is CASSLATPQETQYF. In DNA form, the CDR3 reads TGTGCCAGCAGCTTAGCGACACCTCAAGAGACCCAGTACTTC.

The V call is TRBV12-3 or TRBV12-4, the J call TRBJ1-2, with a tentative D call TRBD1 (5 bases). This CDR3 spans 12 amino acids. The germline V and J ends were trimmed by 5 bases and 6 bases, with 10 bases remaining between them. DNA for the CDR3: TGTGCCAGCAGTGGGGCAGTTGATGGCTACACCTTC. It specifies CASSGAVDGYTF.

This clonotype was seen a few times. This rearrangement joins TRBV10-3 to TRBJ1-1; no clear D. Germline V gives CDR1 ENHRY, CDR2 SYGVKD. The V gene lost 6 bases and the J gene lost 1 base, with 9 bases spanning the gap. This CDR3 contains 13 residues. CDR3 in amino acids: CAIRMERNTEAFF. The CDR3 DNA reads TGTGCCATCAGAATGGAGAGGAACACTGAAGCTTTCTTT.

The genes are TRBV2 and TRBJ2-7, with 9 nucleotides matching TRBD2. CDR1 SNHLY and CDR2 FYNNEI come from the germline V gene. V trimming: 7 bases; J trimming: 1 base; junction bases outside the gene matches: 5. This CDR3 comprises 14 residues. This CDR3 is CASIAGDNSYEQYF. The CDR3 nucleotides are TGTGCCAGCATAGCGGGGGACAATTCCTACGAGCAGTACTTC.

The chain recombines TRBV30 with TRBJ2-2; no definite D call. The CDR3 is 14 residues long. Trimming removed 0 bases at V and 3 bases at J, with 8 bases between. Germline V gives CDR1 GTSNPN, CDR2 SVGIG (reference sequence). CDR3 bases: TGTGCCTGGAGTGTGGCGCAGGACACCGGGGAGCTGTTTTTT. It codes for CAWSVAQDTGELFF.

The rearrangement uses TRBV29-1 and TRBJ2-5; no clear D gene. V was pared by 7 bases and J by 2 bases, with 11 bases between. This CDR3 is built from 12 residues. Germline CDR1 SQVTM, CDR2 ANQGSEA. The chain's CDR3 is CSAGRQQETQYF. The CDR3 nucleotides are TGCAGCGCCGGACGGCAACAAGAGACCCAGTACTTC.

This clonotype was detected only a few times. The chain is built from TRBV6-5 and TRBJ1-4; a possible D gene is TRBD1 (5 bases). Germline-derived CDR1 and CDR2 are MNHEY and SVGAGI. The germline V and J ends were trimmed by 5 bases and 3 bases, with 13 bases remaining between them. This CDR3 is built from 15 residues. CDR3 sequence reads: CASSRAGQSNEKLFF. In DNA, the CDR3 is TGTGCCAGCAGTCGCGCAGGGCAGTCTAATGAAAAACTGTTTTTT.

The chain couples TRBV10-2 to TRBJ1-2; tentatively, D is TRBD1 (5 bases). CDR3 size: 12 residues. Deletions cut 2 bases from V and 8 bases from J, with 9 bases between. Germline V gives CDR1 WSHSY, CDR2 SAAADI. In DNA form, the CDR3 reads TGCGCCAGCAGTGAGGGGGACGGAGGCTACACCTTC. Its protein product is CASSEGDGGYTF.

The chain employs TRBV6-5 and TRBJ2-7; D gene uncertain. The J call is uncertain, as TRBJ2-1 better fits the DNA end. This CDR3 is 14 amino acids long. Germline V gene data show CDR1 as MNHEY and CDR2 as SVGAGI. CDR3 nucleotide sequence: TGTGCCAGCAGCCCCGTTAGGTCCATCAGTGAACAGTTCTTC. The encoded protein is CASSPVRSISEQFF.

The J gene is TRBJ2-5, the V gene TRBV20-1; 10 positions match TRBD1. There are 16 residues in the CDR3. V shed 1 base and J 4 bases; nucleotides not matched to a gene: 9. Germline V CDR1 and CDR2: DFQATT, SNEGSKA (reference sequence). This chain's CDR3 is CSARVDGTGEPETQYF. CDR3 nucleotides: TGCAGTGCTAGAGTTGACGGGACAGGGGAGCCAGAGACCCAGTACTTC.

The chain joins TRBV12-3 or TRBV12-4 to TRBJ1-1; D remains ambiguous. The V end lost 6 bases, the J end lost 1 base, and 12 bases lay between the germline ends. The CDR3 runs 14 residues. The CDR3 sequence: CASSGSNQNTEAFF. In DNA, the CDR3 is TGTGCCAGCAGCGGTTCCAATCAGAACACTGAAGCTTTCTTT.

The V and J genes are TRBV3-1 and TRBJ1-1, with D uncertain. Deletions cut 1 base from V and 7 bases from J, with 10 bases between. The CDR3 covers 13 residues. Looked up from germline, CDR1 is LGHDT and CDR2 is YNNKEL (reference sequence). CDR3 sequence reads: CASSQAGRGEAFF. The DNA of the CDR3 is TGTGCCAGCAGCCAAGCAGGACGGGGTGAAGCTTTCTTT. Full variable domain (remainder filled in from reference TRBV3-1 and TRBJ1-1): DTAVSQTPKYLVTQMGNDKSIKCEQNLGHDTMYWYKQDSKKFLKIMFSYNNKELIINETVPNRFSPKSPDKAHLNLHINSLELGDSAVYFCASSQAGRGEAFFGQGTRLTVV.

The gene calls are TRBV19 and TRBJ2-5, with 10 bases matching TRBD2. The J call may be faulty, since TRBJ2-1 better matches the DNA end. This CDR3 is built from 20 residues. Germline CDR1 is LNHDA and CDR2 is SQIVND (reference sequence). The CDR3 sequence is CASSITSGGTSVRINNEQFF. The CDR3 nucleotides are TGTGCCAGTAGTATCACCTCCGGGGGGACTAGCGTCCGGATCAACAATGAGCAGTTCTTC.

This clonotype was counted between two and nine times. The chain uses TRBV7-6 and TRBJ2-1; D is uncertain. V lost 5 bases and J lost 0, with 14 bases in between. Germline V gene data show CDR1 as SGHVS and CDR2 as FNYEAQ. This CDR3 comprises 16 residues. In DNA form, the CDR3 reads TGTGCCAGCAGCCTCTCGACCGGGTTCTCCTACAATGAGCAGTTCTTC. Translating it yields CASSLSTGFSYNEQFF.

The chain's CDR3 is CASSLSWRGSSYEQYF. CDR3 DNA sequence: TGCGCCAGCAGCCTCTCGTGGCGTGGAAGCTCCTACGAGCAGTACTTC. The genes are TRBV4-1 and TRBJ2-1; D not certain. The J call may be faulty, since TRBJ2-7 better matches the DNA end. The CDR3 spans 16 residues. Germline CDR1 is MGHRA and CDR2 is YSYEKL.

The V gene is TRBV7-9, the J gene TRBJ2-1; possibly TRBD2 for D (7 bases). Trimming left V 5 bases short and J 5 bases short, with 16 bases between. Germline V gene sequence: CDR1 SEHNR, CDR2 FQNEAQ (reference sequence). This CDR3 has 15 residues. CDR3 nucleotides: TGTGCCAGCAGCCCGAGGGGGGGCAAAGACAATGAGCAGTTCTTC. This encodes CASSPRGGKDNEQFF.